Shown below are 25 T cell receptor beta chains from a single sample sequenced in a study of CD8+ T cells in alopecia areata. TCR sequencing used cDNA made by reverse transcription of extracted RNA. This table comes from immunoSEQ multiplex PCR, and its TCRdb copy is limited to in-frame clones, with some not included. The sample contains about 190,000 clones, around 60% of which appear only once. Treatment in this sample: oral pan-JAK inhibitor, 5-10 mg twice daily. Sequenced material: CD4+ T cells sorted from blood, taken at week 4, from a patient treated with tofacitinib. These TCRs come from a human donor with alopecia areata.

The chain employs TRBV11-2 and TRBJ2-3; tentative D call: TRBD2 (5 bases). The ends were cut back, 3 bases at V and 6 bases at J, with 10 bases in the middle. Germline V gene data show CDR1 as SGHAT and CDR2 as FQNNGV. This CDR3 is 13 amino acids long. CDR3 sequence: CASSFGRADTQYF. The CDR3 bases are TGTGCCAGCAGCTTTGGGCGGGCCGATACGCAGTATTTT.

Concerning this clone: A much bigger clone sits one base away, suggesting this may be a read error. This rearrangement joins TRBV28 to TRBJ1-5; D perhaps matches TRBD1 (5 bases). The CDR3 length is 14 residues. Germline V gene sequence: CDR1 MDHEN, CDR2 SYDVKM. This chain's CDR3 is CAGRRDGSGQPQHF. The DNA for the CDR3 is TGTGCCGGCAGGCGGGACGGGTCGGGTCAGCCCCAGCATTTT. The variable domain in full, with the rest retrieved from reference TRBV28 and TRBJ1-5, is DVKVTQSSRYLVKRTGEKVFLECVQDMDHENMFWYRQDPGLGLRLIYFSYDVKMKEKGDIPEGYSVSREKKERFSLILESASTNQTSMYLCAGRRDGSGQPQHFGDGTRLSIL.

The rearrangement uses TRBV2 and TRBJ1-6, with 7 bases matching TRBD1. This CDR3 region has 14 residues. Germline V CDR1 and CDR2: SNHLY, FYNNEI. J was trimmed by 7 bases and V by 7 bases; bases with no gene match: 7. The CDR3 loop reads CASNPGGRNSPLHF. The DNA for the CDR3 is TGTGCCAGCAACCCAGGGGGACGCAATTCACCCCTCCACTTT.

The chain is built from TRBV29-1 and TRBJ1-1, with TRBD1 matching over 8 bases. J was trimmed by 4 bases and V by 5 bases; bases with no gene match: 6. CDR3 length: 13 residues. Germline V CDR1 and CDR2: SQVTM, ANQGSEA. The CDR3 protein is CSVRTGRSTEAFF. The CDR3 DNA reads TGCAGCGTTAGGACAGGGAGAAGCACTGAAGCTTTCTTT.

This clone was detected a few times. DNA of the CDR3: TGTGCCAGCAGCCACCCCAAAAGGGACCGATCTCTTGATGAGCAGTTCTTC. This codes for CASSHPKRDRSLDEQFF. The rearrangement joins TRBV4-2 to TRBJ2-1; D may correspond to TRBD1 or TRBD2 (5 bases each). CDR3 length: 17 residues. Per germline, CDR1 LGHNA and CDR2 YNFKEQ. Trimming pared 3 bases from V and 8 bases from J, leaving 23 bases between.

This chain uses TRBV15 with TRBJ2-5; 9 positions agree with TRBD2. V lost 4 bases, J lost 2 bases, and 8 bases stayed unmatched. Per germline, CDR1 LNHNV and CDR2 YYDKDF (reference sequence). This CDR3 spans 16 amino acids. The CDR3 reads CATSIRISGRQETQYF. The CDR3 nucleotides are TGTGCCACCAGCATTCGAATAAGCGGGAGGCAAGAGACCCAGTACTTC. Variable domain in full (rest from reference TRBV15 and TRBJ2-5): DAMVIQNPRYQVTQFGKPVTLSCSQTLNHNVMYWYQQKSSQAPKLLFHYYDKDFNNEADTPDNFQSRRPNTSFCFLDIRSPGLGDTAMYLCATSIRISGRQETQYFGPGTRLLVL.

This sequence joins TRBV7-2 and TRBJ2-7; 13 nucleotides agree with TRBD2. This CDR3 contains 17 residues. Per germline, CDR1 SGHTA and CDR2 FQGNSA. V shed 5 bases, J shed 2 bases, and the junction held 9 bases outside the gene matches. Written as DNA, the CDR3 is TGTGCCAGCAGCCGCGCCGGTACTAGCGGGGGGGCCTACGAGCAGTACTTC. Translating it yields CASSRAGTSGGAYEQYF.

This chain uses TRBV19 with TRBJ2-1; TRBD2 matches at 14 bases. V shed 4 bases and J 10 bases; nucleotides not matched to a gene: 3. The CDR3 length is 14 residues. The V gene's germline CDR1 is LNHDA and CDR2 SQIVND (reference sequence). The CDR3 DNA reads TGTGCCAGTAGTAGGGGACTAGCGGGAGAGGAGCAGTTCTTC. Its protein is CASSRGLAGEEQFF.

The chain is built from TRBV10-3 and TRBJ1-1; D call uncertain. Trimming pared 3 bases from V and 1 base from J, leaving 12 bases between. The CDR3 consists of 15 residues. Germline assignment: CDR1 ENHRY and CDR2 SYGVKD. The DNA of the CDR3 is TGTGCCATCAGTGATTCCGACACTAAGAACACTGAAGCTTTCTTT. Residues: CAISDSDTKNTEAFF.

This sequence joins TRBV2 and TRBJ1-4; D is ambiguous. V shed 3 bases and J shed 3 bases, with 8 bases lying between them. Germline V lookup: CDR1 SNHLY, CDR2 FYNNEI. The CDR3 is 14 amino acids. The DNA of the CDR3 is TGTGCCAGCAGTGATACAAGGGCTAATGAAAAACTGTTTTTT. This codes for CASSDTRANEKLFF.

V is TRBV11-3 and J is TRBJ2-2; D unresolved. V lost 4 bases and J 3 bases, leaving 9 bases between the germline ends. The length of the CDR3 is 14 residues. Germline CDR1 SGHNT, CDR2 YENEEA. CDR3 coding DNA: TGTGCCAGCAGCTCGGACGGGTACACCGGGGAGCTGTTTTTT. This encodes CASSSDGYTGELFF.

The chain links TRBV25-1 to TRBJ2-7; D not resolved. The V and J ends lost 4 bases and 7 bases respectively, with 11 bases between them. Germline lookup yields CDR1 MGHDK and CDR2 SYGVNS. The CDR3 consists of 12 residues. The chain's CDR3 is CASSGSSKEQYF. DNA for the CDR3: TGTGCCAGCAGTGGCAGTTCGAAGGAGCAGTACTTC.

CDR3 region: CASSRWTAAGETQYF. CDR3 bases: TGTGCCAGCAGCCGATGGACTGCTGCGGGAGAGACCCAGTACTTC. J is TRBJ2-5 and V is TRBV7-2; TRBD2 is a possible D gene (5 bases). V was shortened by 5 bases and J by 4 bases, with 17 bases between the two germline ends. The CDR3 extends over 15 amino acids. Germline V CDR1 and CDR2: SGHTA, FQGNSA.

This clone was counted a few times. In DNA, the CDR3 is TGTGCCAGCAGCCGCGACAGTTATTCCTACGAGCAGTACTTC. Amino acid sequence: CASSRDSYSYEQYF. The chain recombines TRBV7-2 with TRBJ2-7, with D tentatively TRBD1 (5 bases). Germline values: CDR1 SGHTA, CDR2 FQGNSA. There are 14 residues in the CDR3. The V end was cut by 5 bases, the J end by 1 base, with 12 bases between.

The rearrangement uses TRBV7-9 and TRBJ2-3; D call uncertain. V lost 0 bases to trimming and J lost 5 bases, with 12 bases between them. The CDR3 runs to 15 residues. Germline CDR1 is SEHNR and CDR2 is FQNEAQ (reference sequence). The DNA for the CDR3 is TGTGCCAGCAGCTTAGCGCGAAGGTCGGGAGATACGCAGTATTTT. Residues: CASSLARRSGDTQYF. The variable domain in full, completed from reference TRBV7-9 and TRBJ2-3, reads DTGVSQNPRHKITKRGQNVTFRCDPISEHNRLYWYRQTLGQGPEFLTYFQNEAQLEKSRLLSDRFSAERPKGSFSTLEIQRTEQGDSAMYLCASSLARRSGDTQYFGPGTRLTVL.

In this sample, this clone turned up a few times. The sample holds other DNA sequences that translate to the same CDR3. The rearrangement joins TRBV2 to TRBJ2-7; TRBD2 matches at 8 bases. Germline values: CDR1 SNHLY, CDR2 FYNNEI. The CDR3 is made up of 14 amino acids. V shed 6 bases and J 3 bases; nucleotides not matched to a gene: 7. The CDR3, as DNA: TGTGCCAGCAGCGGGCTAGCGGGCTTCTACGAGCAGTACTTC. Protein product: CASSGLAGFYEQYF.

This clone was counted a few times. The chain couples TRBV5-6 to TRBJ2-3, with 7 bases lining up with TRBD1. J gave up 6 bases and V 1 base, and 11 bases lay outside the gene matches. CDR3 length equals 16 residues. Germline lookup yields CDR1 SGHDT and CDR2 YYEEEE. The CDR3 protein is CASSLKGTVAGDTQYF. CDR3 coding DNA: TGTGCCAGCAGCTTGAAGGGGACAGTAGCAGGGGATACGCAGTATTTT. The full variable domain, rest sourced from reference TRBV5-6 and TRBJ2-3, is DAGVTQSPTHLIKTRGQQVTLRCSPKSGHDTVSWYQQALGQGPQFIFQYYEEEERQRGNFPDRFSGHQFPNYSSELNVNALLLGDSALYLCASSLKGTVAGDTQYFGPGTRLTVL.

This clone was observed a handful of times. V is TRBV29-1 and J is TRBJ2-2; the D is unclear. The germline V and J ends were trimmed by 5 bases and 1 base, with 8 bases remaining between them. CDR1 is SQVTM and CDR2 is ANQGSEA in the germline V gene. The CDR3 loop spans 13 amino acids. In DNA form, the CDR3 reads TGCAGCGTTAGGCAGCAGAACACCGGGGAGCTGTTTTTT. The encoded protein is CSVRQQNTGELFF.

The rearrangement links TRBV6-5 to TRBJ1-2, with 8 bases that match TRBD1. Germline CDR1 is MNHEY and CDR2 is SVGAGI. V was clipped by 5 bases and J by 14 bases; unmatched bases: 10. This CDR3 has 12 amino acids. CDR3 DNA: TGTGCCAGCAGTGGGTGGACAGGGTTGAGTACCTTC. Protein: CASSGWTGLSTF.

The CDR3 reads CASSLDEVSRVQGEQFF. The CDR3 nucleotides read TGCGCCAGCAGCTTGGATGAAGTTAGCCGGGTCCAGGGTGAGCAGTTCTTC. The chain carries TRBV5-1 and TRBJ2-1; weak D call: TRBD1 (5 bases). The CDR3 is 17 amino acids. Germline V lookup: CDR1 SGHRS, CDR2 YFSETQ. V lost 0 bases, J lost 9 bases, and 22 bases lay in between.

The rearrangement uses TRBV25-1 and TRBJ1-1; 9 nucleotides agree with TRBD1. The V gene's germline CDR1 is MGHDK and CDR2 SYGVNS. CDR3 length equals 13 residues. V shed 4 bases and J 5 bases; nucleotides not matched to a gene: 2. As DNA, the CDR3 is TGTGCCAGCAGTGGACAGGGGGGGACTGAAGCTTTCTTT. Its translation: CASSGQGGTEAFF.

J is TRBJ2-1 and V is TRBV10-3; D might be TRBD1 (6 bases). V was cut by 4 bases and J by 7 bases, with 11 bases left in between. This CDR3 has 13 amino acids. CDR1 is ENHRY and CDR2 is SYGVKD in the germline V gene. CDR3 amino acids: CAISVQGPNEQFF. CDR3 nucleotide sequence: TGTGCCATCAGTGTGCAGGGGCCGAATGAGCAGTTCTTC.

The CDR3 nucleotides read TGTGCCTGGGGACTCAGGGGGCGCGCTGAAAAACTGTTTTTT. Translation gives CAWGLRGRAEKLFF. This chain links TRBV30 with TRBJ1-4, with 8 bases lining up with TRBD1. CDR1 is GTSNPN, CDR2 SVGIG, per germline (reference sequence). The CDR3 runs 14 residues. V gave up 5 bases and J gave up 7 bases; unmatched junction bases: 9.

This clone was seen a single time. The rearrangement uses TRBV29-1 and TRBJ1-2; D may be TRBD1 (5 bases). Germline assignment: CDR1 SQVTM and CDR2 ANQGSEA. With 0 bases removed from V and 1 base from J, the gap between germline ends came to 9 bases. The CDR3 covers 14 residues. The CDR3 bases are TGCAGCGTTGAAGATCTTGGGGGTAACTATGGCTACACCTTC. Translation gives CSVEDLGGNYGYTF.

The V and J genes are TRBV30 and TRBJ2-2; perhaps TRBD2 as D (6 bases). Deletions cut 3 bases from V and 7 bases from J, with 15 bases between. Germline CDR1 reads GTSNPN; CDR2 reads SVGIG (reference sequence). The CDR3 consists of 14 residues. The CDR3 loop is CAWSRDSLSGELFF. The CDR3 coding sequence is TGTGCCTGGAGCCGGGACTCCCTCAGCGGGGAGCTGTTTTTT.